The present T cell receptor beta chain was sequenced within a study of radiotherapy plus CTLA-4 blockade in lung cancer. In the study overall: With approximately 33% of patients having disease control, objective responses were seen in 15% to 20%.

This table comes from immunoSEQ multiplex PCR, and its TCRdb copy is limited to in-frame clones, with some not included. This table has 70,000 to 90,000 clones, about 80% appearing once. People whose metastatic non-small-cell lung cancer was chemo-refractory got focal radiation along with CTLA-4 blockade by ipilimumab. The germline gives CDR1 SGHRS, CDR2 YFSETQ. CDR3 length equals 16 residues. V was pared by 0 bases and J by 3 bases, with 5 bases of the junction left unmatched. By its share, this clone is medium-sized (0.01 to 0.1%). The clonotype was recovered from a human donor with non-small cell lung cancer who had stable disease on radiotherapy plus ipilimumab. Sequencing was performed on peripheral blood, taken from a patient treated with radiotherapy plus ipilimumab. The J gene is TRBJ2-7, the V gene TRBV5-1, with TRBD2 matching over 11 bases. CDR3 region: CASSLGSGLAGYEQYF. CDR3 sequence (DNA): TGCGCCAGCAGCTTGGGCTCTGGACTAGCGGGCTACGAGCAGTACTTC.